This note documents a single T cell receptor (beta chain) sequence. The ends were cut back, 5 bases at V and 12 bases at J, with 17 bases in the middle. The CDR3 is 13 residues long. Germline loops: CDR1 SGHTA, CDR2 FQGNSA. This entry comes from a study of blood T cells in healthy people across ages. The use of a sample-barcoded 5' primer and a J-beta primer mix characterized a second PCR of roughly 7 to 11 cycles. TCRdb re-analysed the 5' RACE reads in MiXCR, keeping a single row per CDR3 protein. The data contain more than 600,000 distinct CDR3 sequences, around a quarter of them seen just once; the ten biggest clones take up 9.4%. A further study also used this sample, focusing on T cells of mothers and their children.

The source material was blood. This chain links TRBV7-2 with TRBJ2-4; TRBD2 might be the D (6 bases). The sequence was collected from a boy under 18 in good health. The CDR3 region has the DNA TGTGCCAGCAGCGGGGCCCGCTCGGGGGATCAGTACTTC. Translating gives CASSGARSGDQYF.